The 22 T cell receptor beta chains listed next were all sequenced from one sample in a study of shared clonotypes between healthy human individuals. Clones were sequenced by immunoSEQ multiplex PCR, and TCRdb holds only the in-frame ones, with some missing. The data hold some 500,000 clones, with around 96% observed a single time. What was sequenced was naive CD4+ T cells sorted from blood. Stated subset: CD45RA+ positively selected. All receptors come from a woman younger than 45 in good health.

The gene calls are TRBV6-1 and TRBJ2-7; TRBD1 matches 9 bases. Germline V CDR1 and CDR2: MNHNS, SASEGT. J gave up 5 bases and V 6 bases, and 8 bases lay outside the gene matches. The CDR3 runs 14 residues. CDR3 DNA sequence: TGTGCCAGCAGCCGTTTACAGGGGGCGGACGAGCAGTACTTC. It codes for CASSRLQGADEQYF.

The chain links TRBV29-1 to TRBJ2-7; a possible D gene is TRBD1 (5 bases). V lost 6 bases, J lost 0 bases, and 12 bases lay in between. From germline, CDR1 is SQVTM and CDR2 ANQGSEA. The CDR3 has 13 residues. The CDR3 sequence: CSVGHRNSYEQYF. The CDR3, as DNA: TGCAGCGTGGGCCACAGGAACTCCTACGAGCAGTACTTC.

The chain couples TRBV7-9 to TRBJ2-3; tentative D call: TRBD1 (6 bases). Germline lookup yields CDR1 SEHNR and CDR2 FQNEAQ (reference sequence). V shed 11 bases and J shed 2 bases, with 11 bases lying between them. The CDR3 is made up of 12 amino acids. The CDR3 is CASGQYTDTQYF. In DNA form, the CDR3 reads TGTGCCTCCGGACAGTACACAGATACGCAGTATTTT.

Written as DNA, the CDR3 is TGTGCCAGCAGTTTATTAGCCCCTAATGAGCAGTTCTTC. It translates to CASSLLAPNEQFF. The V call is TRBV28, the J call TRBJ2-1; the D is unclear. V dropped 1 base and J dropped 7 bases, with 8 bases sitting between them. The germline gives CDR1 MDHEN, CDR2 SYDVKM. The CDR3 contains 13 residues.

The V and J genes are TRBV5-1 and TRBJ2-5, with 7 bases fitting TRBD1. The CDR3 covers 14 residues. The V gene's germline CDR1 is SGHRS and CDR2 YFSETQ. Trimming took 2 bases from V and 2 from J; bases not matched to a gene: 3. The CDR3: CASSLPGQQETQYF. The CDR3 bases are TGCGCCAGCAGCTTACCGGGACAGCAAGAGACCCAGTACTTC.

V gene TRBV14 combines with J gene TRBJ2-5; TRBD1 or TRBD2 may be the D gene (5 bases each). This CDR3 has 13 amino acids. V dropped 5 bases and J dropped 3 bases, with 10 bases sitting between them. Germline assignment: CDR1 SGHDN and CDR2 FVKESK. The DNA for the CDR3 is TGTGCCAGCAGCTGGGGACCGGAAGAGACCCAGTACTTC. Its translation: CASSWGPEETQYF.

The V and J genes are TRBV5-1 and TRBJ2-7; D is undetermined. The CDR3 runs 17 residues. Trimming left V 5 bases short and J 2 bases short, with 23 bases between. The germline V gene has CDR1 SGHRS and CDR2 YFSETQ. CDR3 residues: CASSPDPVPTQPYEQYF. As DNA, the CDR3 is TGCGCCAGCAGTCCTGATCCCGTTCCCACCCAGCCCTACGAGCAGTACTTC.

This chain uses TRBV7-6 with TRBJ2-1, with TRBD2 as a possible D gene (6 bases). CDR3 length: 13 residues. The V end was cut by 4 bases, the J end by 7 bases, with 11 bases between. The germline V gene has CDR1 SGHVS and CDR2 FNYEAQ. CDR3 region: CASSWSRGNEQFF. The CDR3 DNA reads as TGTGCCAGCAGCTGGAGCCGGGGGAATGAGCAGTTCTTC.

This clone occurred once. The chain links TRBV2 to TRBJ2-7; possible D gene TRBD2, 10 bases. The ends were cut back, 6 bases at V and 2 bases at J, with 38 bases in the middle. CDR3 length: 22 amino acids. Germline loops: CDR1 SNHLY, CDR2 FYNNEI. The CDR3 protein is CASRSTGGRGTSERSTPYEQYF. The CDR3 coding sequence is TGTGCCAGCAGGTCTACAGGGGGCAGGGGGACTAGCGAACGAAGCACTCCCTACGAGCAGTACTTC.

The genes are TRBV30 and TRBJ2-2, with 7 bases identical to TRBD2. Unmatched junction bases numbered 11, after V lost 4 bases and J lost 6 bases. This CDR3 spans 15 amino acids. CDR1 is GTSNPN and CDR2 is SVGIG in the germline V gene (reference sequence). This chain's CDR3 is CAWTLRGVGAGELFF. The CDR3 DNA follows: TGTGCCTGGACTCTACGGGGGGTAGGGGCCGGGGAGCTGTTTTTT.

The chain recombines TRBV5-4 with TRBJ1-1; D call uncertain. From germline, CDR1 is SGHNT and CDR2 YYREEE (reference sequence). There are 15 residues in the CDR3. Trimming stripped 0 bases from V and 6 bases from J, with 15 bases between. The CDR3 DNA follows: TGTGCCAGCAGCTTGGCAAGAACCAACAATCCTGAAGCTTTCTTT. Protein sequence: CASSLARTNNPEAFF. The whole variable domain, filled in from reference TRBV5-4 and TRBJ1-1, reads ETGVTQSPTHLIKTRGQQVTLRCSSQSGHNTVSWYQQALGQGPQFIFQYYREEENGRGNFPPRFSGLQFPNYSSELNVNALELDDSALYLCASSLARTNNPEAFFGQGTRLTVV.

The chain employs TRBV6-6 and TRBJ2-3; unclear D gene. The V end was cut by 0 bases, the J end by 2 bases, with 6 bases between. The CDR3 loop spans 14 amino acids. The germline V gene has CDR1 MNHNY and CDR2 SVGAGI (reference sequence). The CDR3 DNA reads TGTGCCAGCAGTTACTCGGTCTACACAGATACGCAGTATTTT. Its translation is CASSYSVYTDTQYF.

V gene TRBV27 combines with J gene TRBJ1-4; 7 nucleotides match TRBD1. Germline-derived CDR1 and CDR2 are MNHEY and SMNVEV (reference sequence). The V gene end was trimmed by 6 bases and the J gene end by 4 bases; junction bases not matched to a gene: 5. The CDR3 is made up of 14 amino acids. This chain's CDR3 is CASRPDRVNEKLFF. CDR3 nucleotide sequence: TGTGCCAGCAGACCCGACAGGGTTAATGAAAAACTGTTTTTT.

The J gene is TRBJ2-5, the V gene TRBV2; maybe TRBD1 (6 bases). Trimming stripped 4 bases from V and 3 bases from J, with 18 bases between. CDR3 size: 16 residues. The germline CDR1 and CDR2 sequences are SNHLY and FYNNEI. In DNA form, the CDR3 reads TGTGCCAGCAGTGGTTCCAGGACAGTCGGGGAAGAGACCCAGTACTTC. Translated: CASSGSRTVGEETQYF.

The chain carries TRBV28 and TRBJ1-1, with a weak D call TRBD1 (5 bases). CDR3 length: 14 amino acids. The germline V gene has CDR1 MDHEN and CDR2 SYDVKM. Between the trimmed V and J ends, which lost 5 bases and 0 bases, there was a span of 10 bases. Here the CDR3 DNA reads TGTGCCAGCAGTAGTCCGGGGGTGAACACTGAAGCTTTCTTT. This translates into CASSSPGVNTEAFF.

This chain connects TRBV30 to TRBJ1-6; D ambiguous. V was trimmed by 1 base and J by 9 bases, leaving 13 bases between them. This CDR3 contains 14 residues. Germline loops: CDR1 GTSNPN, CDR2 SVGIG (reference sequence). The CDR3 region has the DNA TGTGCCTGGAGTGGGATCCGGGTGGGTTCACCCCTCCACTTT. This encodes CAWSGIRVGSPLHF.

The V and J genes are TRBV19 and TRBJ1-5; D unclear. This CDR3 comprises 14 residues. V was cut by 2 bases and J by 5 bases, with 10 bases left in between. Germline V gene sequence: CDR1 LNHDA, CDR2 SQIVND (reference sequence). The DNA of the CDR3 is TGTGCCAGTAGTATAAGGAGACAAGATCAGCCCCAGCATTTT. This encodes CASSIRRQDQPQHF.

This clone was recorded only once. The chain couples TRBV14 to TRBJ2-1; 10 nucleotides align to TRBD2. The germline V gene encodes CDR1 SGHDN and CDR2 FVKESK. The CDR3 totals 15 residues. V lost 8 bases and J lost 8; bases outside the gene matches: 12. CDR3 nucleotides: TGTGCCAGCCGAGCCTTGGCTAGCGGGAGTTATGAGCAGTTCTTC. Residues: CASRALASGSYEQFF.

This rearrangement joins TRBV19 to TRBJ2-1, with 13 bases that match TRBD2. There are 17 residues in the CDR3. Germline-derived CDR1 and CDR2 are LNHDA and SQIVND (reference sequence). The V and J ends lost 4 bases and 2 bases, in that order; junction bases with no gene match: 5. The CDR3 DNA reads as TGTGCCAGTAGTACGCCGGGACTAGCGGGACCCTACAATGAGCAGTTCTTC. Protein: CASSTPGLAGPYNEQFF.

The chain is built from TRBV23-1 and TRBJ2-7, with D possibly being TRBD2 (5 bases). TRBV23-1 is known as an ORF, though its function is uncertain. The CDR3 covers 15 residues. Trimming pared 0 bases from V and 3 bases from J, leaving 12 bases between. The CDR3 here is CASSQSTAGGYEQYF. The CDR3 DNA reads as TGCGCCAGCAGTCAATCGACGGCGGGTGGCTACGAGCAGTACTTC.

V usage is TRBV11-3 and J usage is TRBJ1-1; D not certain. This CDR3 comprises 14 residues. The germline gives CDR1 SGHNT, CDR2 YENEEA. Deletions cut 5 bases from V and 1 base from J, with 11 bases between. The CDR3 reads CASSPGRANTEAFF. The CDR3 bases are TGTGCCAGCAGCCCAGGAAGGGCGAACACTGAAGCTTTCTTT.

This clone has only one observation. V and J are TRBV9 and TRBJ1-5; weak D call: TRBD1 (5 bases). Per the germline V gene, CDR1 is SGDLS and CDR2 is YYNGEE. The CDR3 sequence is 17 residues long. Trimming took 0 bases from V and 6 from J, leaving 19 bases between them. In DNA form, the CDR3 reads TGTGCCAGCAGCGTAGAATGGAGGGTCAGGGCGGGTCAGCCCCAGCATTTT. Protein sequence: CASSVEWRVRAGQPQHF.